The sequence of this TCR beta chain was determined in a study of human T cells and chemical hapten exposure. A word on this clonotype: The target antigen is unknown.

TCRdb independently ran MiXCR on the RACE reads; one entry per CDR3 protein. The sample has under 200,000 distinct CDR3 sequences, 30% seen once. CDR1 is LGHNA and CDR2 is YNFKEQ in the germline V gene. J lost 0 bases, V lost 0 bases, and 2 bases had no gene match. The length of the CDR3 is 15 residues. Time point given: pre-sensitization, week 0. Treatment specified: therapeutic diphenylcyclopropenone sensitization with weekly scalp DPC. Study-wide results and limits: Patch test score rose with PT1 expanded TCR count, significant at thresholds 8, 16 and 32, not 4. Large CDR3 similarity clusters arose significantly more often from expanded TCRs than from controls. Donors had alopecia, so their immune response may differ from healthy people's.

The source material was whole blood, sampled in connection with sensitization to the hapten diphenylcyclopropenone (DPC). The chain has TRBV4-2 and TRBJ2-7, with 7 nucleotides matching TRBD2. The sequence was obtained from a woman aged 25 to 45 with alopecia areata. Some clones in this sample may be carry-over from other donors' samples. CDR3 DNA: TGTGCCAGCAGCCAAGAGACGGGGGGCTCCTACGAGCAGTACTTC. Residues: CASSQETGGSYEQYF.